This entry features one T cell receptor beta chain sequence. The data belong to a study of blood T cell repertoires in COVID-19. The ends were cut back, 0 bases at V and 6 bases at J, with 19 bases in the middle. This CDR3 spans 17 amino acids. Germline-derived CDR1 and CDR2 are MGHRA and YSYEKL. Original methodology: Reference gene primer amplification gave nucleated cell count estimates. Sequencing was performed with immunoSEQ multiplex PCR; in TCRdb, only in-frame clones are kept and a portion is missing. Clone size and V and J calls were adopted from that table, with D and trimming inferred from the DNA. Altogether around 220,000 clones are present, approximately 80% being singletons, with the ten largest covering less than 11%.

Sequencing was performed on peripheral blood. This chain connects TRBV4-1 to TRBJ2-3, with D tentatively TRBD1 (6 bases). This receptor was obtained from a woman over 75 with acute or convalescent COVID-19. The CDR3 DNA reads TGCGCCAGCAGCCAAGATCCCTATTCGGGACAAGGGGATACGCAGTATTTT. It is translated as CASSQDPYSGQGDTQYF.